Listed here are 29 T cell receptor beta chains from one sample, sequenced in a study of blood T cells in healthy people across ages. The use of a sample-barcoded 5' primer and a J-beta primer mix characterized a second PCR of about 7 to 12 cycles. TCRdb used MiXCR to reprocess the 5' RACE reads, holding one entry per CDR3 protein. The sample has 540,000 or so distinct CDR3 sequences, around 24% seen once. These data also featured in a second study, about T cells of mothers and their children.

The sequencing sample was made of blood. These receptors all come from a boy between 10 and 17 years old in good health.

The rearrangement links TRBV4-3 to TRBJ1-2; a weak D match, TRBD1 (6 bases). The V gene's germline CDR1 is LGHNA and CDR2 YSLEER. The V end lost 0 bases, the J end lost 4 bases, and 18 bases lay between the germline ends. CDR3 length equals 17 residues. For the CDR3, the DNA is TGCGCCAGCAGCCAAGATAGAGCAGGGGCGGACAGCTATGGCTACACCTTC. It specifies CASSQDRAGADSYGYTF.

Many counts were recorded for this clonotype. The chain uses TRBV6-4 and TRBJ2-3; 8 bases are shared with TRBD2. Germline V gene sequence: CDR1 MRHNA, CDR2 SNTAGT. With 6 bases clipped from V and 4 bases from J, the junction kept 6 bases outside the gene matches. This CDR3 has 14 amino acids. The CDR3 DNA reads as TGTGCCAGCAGCCAAACTAGCGGCCCAGATACGCAGTATTTT. Protein: CASSQTSGPDTQYF.

The table lists this clonotype with a few counts. The chain recombines TRBV15 with TRBJ2-1, with TRBD2 matching over 10 bases. The assigned J gene may be wrong: the sequence end matches TRBJ2-5 better. This CDR3 has 17 amino acids. The germline CDR1 and CDR2 sequences are LNHNV and YYDKDF (reference sequence). The CDR3 sequence: CATSRDDEASGSETQYF. The DNA for the CDR3 is TGTGCCACCAGCAGAGATGACGAGGCTAGCGGGAGTGAGACCCAGTACTTC.

The chain couples TRBV7-9 to TRBJ1-2, with a possible D match to TRBD1 (6 bases). Trimming cost V 4 bases and J 3 bases, with 18 bases left between them. The CDR3 has 16 amino acids. Germline loops: CDR1 SEHNR, CDR2 FQNEAQ (reference sequence). The CDR3 loop reads CASSYPPTRTDYGYTF. The CDR3 DNA sequence: TGTGCCAGCAGCTACCCTCCAACCAGGACAGACTATGGCTACACCTTC. Variable domain in full (rest from reference TRBV7-9 and TRBJ1-2): DTGVSQNPRHKITKRGQNVTFRCDPISEHNRLYWYRQTLGQGPEFLTYFQNEAQLEKSRLLSDRFSAERPKGSFSTLEIQRTEQGDSAMYLCASSYPPTRTDYGYTFGSGTRLTVV.

This clonotype came up many times. The rearrangement joins TRBV6-1 to TRBJ2-7, with TRBD1 matching over 9 bases. CDR1 MNHNS and CDR2 SASEGT come from the germline V gene. This CDR3 region has 13 residues. V was pared by 6 bases and J by 5 bases, with 5 bases of the junction left unmatched. CDR3 residues: CASSPGTGNEQYF. The DNA for the CDR3 is TGTGCCAGCAGCCCCGGGACAGGGAACGAGCAGTACTTC.

V is TRBV5-5 and J is TRBJ2-3; 8 bases match TRBD2. The ends lost 6 bases at V and 2 bases at J; junction bases unmatched: 8. CDR1 is SGHKS, CDR2 YYEKEE, per germline (reference sequence). This CDR3 spans 15 amino acids. This CDR3 reads CASNSLAGPTDTQYF. The CDR3 nucleotides read TGTGCCAGCAACTCCTTAGCGGGACCCACAGATACGCAGTATTTT.

The chain links TRBV28 to TRBJ2-3; the D gene is possibly TRBD1 (6 bases). Germline V gives CDR1 MDHEN, CDR2 SYDVKM. CDR3 size: 18 residues. V was cut by 3 bases and J by 0 bases, with 19 bases left in between. In nucleotides, the CDR3 is TGTGCCAGCAGTTTCCTACCTGGACAGATCTCTAGCACAGATACGCAGTATTTT. Its translation is CASSFLPGQISSTDTQYF.

The chain has TRBV14 and TRBJ2-5; TRBD2 matches at 13 bases. The CDR3 loop spans 17 amino acids. Germline trimming cut 3 bases from V and 5 bases from J; bases unmatched to any gene: 9. Per germline, CDR1 SGHDN and CDR2 FVKESK. DNA for the CDR3: TGTGCCAGCAGCCACCAACTAGCGGGGGGGCCAATTGAGACCCAGTACTTC. The encoded protein is CASSHQLAGGPIETQYF.

This chain connects TRBV29-1 to TRBJ2-3; no clear D. Trimming left V 2 bases short and J 3 bases short, with 6 bases between. There are 12 residues in the CDR3. CDR1 is SQVTM, CDR2 ANQGSEA, per germline. In DNA form, the CDR3 reads TGCAGCGTTGAAATGCCGACAGATACGCAGTATTTT. It yields the protein CSVEMPTDTQYF.

The V gene is TRBV13, the J gene TRBJ2-7; 7 bases line up with TRBD2. Per the germline V gene, CDR1 is PRHDT and CDR2 is FYEKMQ (reference sequence). This CDR3 is 11 amino acids long. J was trimmed by 12 bases and V by 4 bases; bases with no gene match: 6. Here the CDR3 DNA reads TGTGCCAGCAGCTCCCAGCGGGAAAGGTACTTC. It codes for CASSSQRERYF.

V usage is TRBV28 and J usage is TRBJ2-7; no reliable D call. CDR1 is MDHEN and CDR2 is SYDVKM in the germline V gene. The CDR3 has 12 amino acids. Trimming cost V 3 bases and J 5 bases, with 8 bases left between them. CDR3 nucleotides: TGTGCCAGCAGTTTTGTGGGTAACGAGCAGTACTTC. Translation gives CASSFVGNEQYF.

The V gene is TRBV4-3, the J gene TRBJ2-1, with D unresolved. Germline V lookup: CDR1 LGHNA, CDR2 YSLEER. V was cut by 1 base and J by 6 bases, with 7 bases left in between. The CDR3 covers 13 residues. The CDR3: CASSQVGRNEQFF. Written as DNA, the CDR3 is TGCGCCAGCAGCCAAGTCGGACGCAATGAGCAGTTCTTC.

This clonotype showed up just a few times. The chain recombines TRBV2 with TRBJ2-7; D call uncertain. CDR3 size: 13 residues. V lost 11 bases and J lost 3, with 17 bases in between. CDR1 SNHLY and CDR2 FYNNEI come from the germline V gene. The CDR3, as DNA: TGTGCCTCCAAAGGGATGTACCACTACGAGCAGTACTTC. This sequence encodes CASKGMYHYEQYF.

A remark on this clonotype: Sequence at one end of the junction differs from germline and may be a read error. CDR3 residues: CASSLATRVREGIGRPHF. The DNA for the CDR3 is TGTGCCAGCAGCTTAGCCACCCGCGTGCGGGAGGGCATAGGGAGGCCGCACTTC. This sequence joins TRBV7-8 and TRBJ2-5; 9 bases align to TRBD2. Germline CDR1 reads SGHVS; CDR2 reads FQNEAQ. The CDR3 length is 18 residues.

Sample share makes this clonotype medium-sized. The rearrangement links TRBV4-3 to TRBJ1-4; no firm D call. Germline CDR1 is LGHNA and CDR2 is YSLEER. The CDR3 contains 16 residues. With 0 bases removed from V and 0 bases from J, the gap between germline ends came to 8 bases. CDR3: CASSQDMTATNEKLFF. The CDR3 DNA is TGCGCCAGCAGCCAAGATATGACGGCAACTAATGAAAAACTGTTTTTT.

The chain carries TRBV24-1 and TRBJ2-2; D is uncertain. This CDR3 region has 12 residues. V was trimmed by 6 bases and J by 6 bases, leaving 7 bases between them. Germline V gene data show CDR1 as KGHDR and CDR2 as SFDVKD. CDR3 in DNA: TGTGCCACCAGTTCCTTACCCGGGGAGCTGTTTTTT. The encoded protein is CATSSLPGELFF.

This clonotype was observed a few times. The chain couples TRBV5-1 to TRBJ2-1, with D maybe TRBD1 (6 bases). Germline V gene sequence: CDR1 SGHRS, CDR2 YFSETQ. V was pared by 4 bases and J by 10 bases, with 12 bases between. This CDR3 is built from 12 residues. The CDR3 nucleotides read TGCGCCAGCAGCATACAGGGCGGGGAGCAGTTCTTC. Translated, it gives CASSIQGGEQFF.

This clonotype was observed a handful of times. The genes are TRBV7-6 and TRBJ1-4, with TRBD1 matching over 9 bases. The germline CDR1 and CDR2 sequences are SGHVS and FNYEAQ. Trimming at V came to 1 base and at J to 7 bases, leaving 4 bases not matched to a gene. This CDR3 has 15 amino acids. The CDR3 is CASSLGTGVVEKLFF. CDR3 coding DNA: TGTGCCAGCAGCTTAGGGACAGGGGTGGTTGAAAAACTGTTTTTT.

The chain recombines TRBV10-3 with TRBJ2-7, with 13 bases aligning to TRBD2. The germline V gene encodes CDR1 ENHRY and CDR2 SYGVKD. The trim removed 5 bases at V and 3 bases at J, leaving 1 base unmatched. The CDR3 sequence is 14 residues long. The CDR3 is CAISRTSGSYEQYF. DNA for the CDR3: TGTGCCATCAGTCGGACTAGCGGGAGCTACGAGCAGTACTTC.

The genes are TRBV6-6 and TRBJ2-7; D gene unclear. Between the trimmed V and J ends, which lost 6 bases and 7 bases, there was a span of 13 bases. CDR3 length equals 12 residues. Germline lookup yields CDR1 MNHNY and CDR2 SVGAGI (reference sequence). The CDR3 reads CASRSPTGEQYF. The CDR3, as DNA: TGTGCCAGCAGATCCCCGACTGGGGAGCAGTACTTC.

The chain employs TRBV4-1 and TRBJ2-5, with 7 bases that match TRBD2. The DNA end favors TRBJ2-7, so the J call may be wrong. Germline V CDR1 and CDR2: MGHRA, YSYEKL. The CDR3 is 15 residues long. In DNA form, the CDR3 reads TGCGCCAGCAGCGTCCACTCAAGCGGGACCTACGAGCAGTACTTC. Residues: CASSVHSSGTYEQYF.

This clonotype was seen more than once but under ten times. This rearrangement joins TRBV7-2 to TRBJ2-4, with 10 bases fitting TRBD1. Germline assignment: CDR1 SGHTA and CDR2 FQGNSA. Losses at the gene ends were 7 bases for V and 7 bases for J; bases not matched to a gene: 10. The CDR3 is 15 amino acids. The CDR3 protein is CASTGTGDRRNIQYF. Written as DNA, the CDR3 is TGTGCCAGCACCGGGACAGGGGATCGGCGGAACATTCAGTACTTC.

The J gene is TRBJ1-2, the V gene TRBV20-1, with TRBD1 matching over 8 bases. From germline, CDR1 is DFQATT and CDR2 SNEGSKA (reference sequence). The V and J ends lost 0 bases and 7 bases, in that order; junction bases with no gene match: 4. The CDR3 has 13 residues. This chain's CDR3 is CSAREQGAFGYTF. In DNA form, the CDR3 reads TGCAGTGCTAGAGAGCAGGGGGCTTTTGGCTACACCTTC.

This clonotype showed up just a few times. J is TRBJ2-7 and V is TRBV5-1, with 8 bases aligning to TRBD2. Germline-derived CDR1 and CDR2 are SGHRS and YFSETQ. J lost 4 bases, V lost 2 bases, and 17 bases had no gene match. CDR3 length equals 18 residues. The CDR3 DNA sequence: TGCGCCAGCAGCTTCAATGGGTACACTCGGGGGGGGACGTACGAGCAGTACTTC. Residues: CASSFNGYTRGGTYEQYF. The complete variable domain, with remaining parts taken from reference TRBV5-1 and TRBJ2-7, reads KAGVTQTPRYLIKTRGQQVTLSCSPISGHRSVSWYQQTPGQGLQFLFEYFSETQRNKGNFPGRFSGRQFSNSRSEMNVSTLELGDSALYLCASSFNGYTRGGTYEQYFGPGTRLTVT.

This rearrangement joins TRBV15 to TRBJ2-3; no definite D call. The CDR3 extends over 14 amino acids. The germline V gene has CDR1 LNHNV and CDR2 YYDKDF (reference sequence). Trimming shortened V by 1 base and J by 5 bases, and 10 bases separated the two germline ends. Written as DNA, the CDR3 is TGTGCCACCAGCAGAGGGCCAGGAAGAGATACGCAGTATTTT. Protein product: CATSRGPGRDTQYF.

This CDR3 is CASSQQGLFSYNEQFF. The CDR3 DNA is TGTGCCAGCAGCCAACAGGGATTGTTCTCCTACAATGAGCAGTTCTTC. This chain links TRBV6-2 or TRBV6-3 with TRBJ2-1, with D tentatively TRBD1 (6 bases). The CDR3 has 16 amino acids. CDR1 and CDR2 (germline): MNHEY, SVGEGT. V was clipped by 6 bases and J by 0 bases, with 15 bases between them.

This clonotype was found a few times. The V call is TRBV27, the J call TRBJ2-7, with D unresolved. V was pared by 2 bases and J by 4 bases, with 12 bases between. The germline gives CDR1 MNHEY, CDR2 SMNVEV (reference sequence). The CDR3 runs to 14 residues. The CDR3 sequence: CASSLIDKNYEQYF. In nucleotides, the CDR3 is TGTGCCAGCAGTTTAATCGACAAAAATTACGAGCAGTACTTC.

This clonotype was observed a handful of times. V is TRBV6-4 and J is TRBJ2-1, with TRBD1 matching 7 bases. This CDR3 has 14 amino acids. Trimming removed 5 bases from V and 6 bases from J; junction bases left unmatched: 7. Germline assignment: CDR1 MRHNA and CDR2 SNTAGT. CDR3 loop: CASSTATGINEQFF. The CDR3 nucleotides read TGTGCCAGCAGTACCGCGACAGGGATCAATGAGCAGTTCTTC.

This clonotype was detected only a few times. The rearrangement joins TRBV4-1 to TRBJ1-2, with a weak D call TRBD1 (5 bases). The CDR3 contains 15 residues. CDR1 MGHRA and CDR2 YSYEKL come from the germline V gene. V dropped 0 bases and J dropped 7 bases, with 15 bases sitting between them. The CDR3 sequence: CASSQDVGGWSGYTF. Written as DNA, the CDR3 is TGCGCCAGCAGCCAAGACGTCGGGGGGTGGAGTGGCTACACCTTC.